This paragraph covers one TCR beta chain sequence. The antigen is not known. RNA was extracted and reverse transcribed into cDNA as the sequencing template. The repertoire was sequenced with immunoSEQ multiplex PCR; TCRdb's copy has only in-frame clones and lacks some. The sample records over 85,000 clones, around 60% being singletons. The CDR3 is made up of 19 amino acids. V was pared by 1 base and J by 0 bases, with 11 bases of the junction left unmatched. CDR1 and CDR2 (germline): SGHRS, YFSETQ. The sample originates from a study of CD8+ T cells in alopecia areata. The overall study: Patients remained on tofacitinib for 6 to 18 months and then went 6 months without it.

Regarding treatment: oral pan-JAK inhibitor, 5-10 mg twice daily. Overall study results and limits: A single nonresponder leaves the baseline CD8+ expansion link to response uncertain. It was lesional scalp, especially alopecia totalis/universalis, that showed higher clonality than normal scalp.

This sequence joins TRBV5-1 and TRBJ2-4; 9 bases agree with TRBD1. The sample here was CD8+ T cells sorted from blood, taken at week 4, from a patient treated with tofacitinib. The source of this sequence is a human donor with alopecia areata. The CDR3 protein is CASSLTGTGTDLAKNIQYF. DNA for the CDR3: TGCGCCAGCAGCTTGACGGGGACAGGGACCGACCTAGCCAAAAACATTCAGTACTTC.